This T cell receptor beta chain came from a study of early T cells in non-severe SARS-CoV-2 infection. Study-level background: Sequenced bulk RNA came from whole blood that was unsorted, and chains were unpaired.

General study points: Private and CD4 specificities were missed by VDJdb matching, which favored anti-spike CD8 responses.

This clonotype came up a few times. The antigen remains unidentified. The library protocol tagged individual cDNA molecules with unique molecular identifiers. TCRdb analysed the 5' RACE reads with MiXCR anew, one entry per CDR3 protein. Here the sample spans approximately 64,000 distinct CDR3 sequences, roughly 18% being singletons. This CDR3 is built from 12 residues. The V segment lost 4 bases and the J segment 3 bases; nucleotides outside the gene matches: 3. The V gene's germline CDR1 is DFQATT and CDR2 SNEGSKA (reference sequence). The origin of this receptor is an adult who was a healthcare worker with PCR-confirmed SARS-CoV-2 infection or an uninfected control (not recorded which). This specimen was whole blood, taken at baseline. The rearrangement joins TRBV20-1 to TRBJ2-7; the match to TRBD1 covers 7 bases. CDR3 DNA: TGCAGTGCTACGGACAGGTACTACGAGCAGTACTTC. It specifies CSATDRYYEQYF.